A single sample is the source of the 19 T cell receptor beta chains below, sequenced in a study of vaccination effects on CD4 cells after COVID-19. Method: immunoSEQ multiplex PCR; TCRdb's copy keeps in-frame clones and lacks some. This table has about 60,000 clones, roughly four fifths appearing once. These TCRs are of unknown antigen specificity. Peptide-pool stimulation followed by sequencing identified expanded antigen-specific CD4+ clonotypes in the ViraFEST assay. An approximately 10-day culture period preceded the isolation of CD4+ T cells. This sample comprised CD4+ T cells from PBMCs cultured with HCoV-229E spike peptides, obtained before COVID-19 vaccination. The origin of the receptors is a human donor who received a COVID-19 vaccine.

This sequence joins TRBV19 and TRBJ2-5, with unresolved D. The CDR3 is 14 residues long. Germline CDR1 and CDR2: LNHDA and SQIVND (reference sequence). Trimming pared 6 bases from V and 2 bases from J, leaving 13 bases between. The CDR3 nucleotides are TGTGCCAGTAGCCGGTCCTCGGCGCAAGAGACCCAGTACTTC. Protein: CASSRSSAQETQYF.

The DNA of the CDR3 is TGTGCCAGCAGCTTAGTGGGGACAGGGACTGCCGGGGAGCTGTTTTTT. Encoded protein: CASSLVGTGTAGELFF. The chain carries TRBV7-2 and TRBJ2-2; 9 positions agree with TRBD1. The ends lost 1 base at V and 6 bases at J; junction bases unmatched: 6. CDR3 length equals 16 residues. CDR1 and CDR2 from the germline V gene are SGHTA and FQGNSA.

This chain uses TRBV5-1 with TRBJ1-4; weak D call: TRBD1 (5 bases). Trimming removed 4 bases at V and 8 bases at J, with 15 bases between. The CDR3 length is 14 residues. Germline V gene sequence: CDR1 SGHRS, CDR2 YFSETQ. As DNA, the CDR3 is TGCGCCAGCAGCCGCGCGGGACTTGGAGAAAAACTGTTTTTT. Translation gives CASSRAGLGEKLFF.

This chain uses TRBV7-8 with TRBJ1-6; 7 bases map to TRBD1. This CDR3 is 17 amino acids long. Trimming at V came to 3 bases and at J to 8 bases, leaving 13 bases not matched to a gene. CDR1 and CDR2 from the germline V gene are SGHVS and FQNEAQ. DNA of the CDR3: TGTGCCAGCAGCTTCGGGACAGCGATGGGAGATGATTCACCCCTCCACTTT. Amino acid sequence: CASSFGTAMGDDSPLHF.

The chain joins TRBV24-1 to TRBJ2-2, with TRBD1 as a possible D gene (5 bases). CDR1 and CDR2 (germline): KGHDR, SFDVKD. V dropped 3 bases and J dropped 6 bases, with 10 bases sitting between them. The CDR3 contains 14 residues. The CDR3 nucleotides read TGTGCCACCAGTGATCCCGGACACTCCGGGGAGCTGTTTTTT. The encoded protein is CATSDPGHSGELFF.

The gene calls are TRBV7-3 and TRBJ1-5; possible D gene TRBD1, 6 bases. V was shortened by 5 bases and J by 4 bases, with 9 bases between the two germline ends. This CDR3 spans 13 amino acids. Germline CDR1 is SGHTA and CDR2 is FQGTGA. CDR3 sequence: CASSEDRNQPQHF. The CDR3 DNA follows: TGTGCCAGCAGCGAAGACAGGAATCAGCCCCAGCATTTT.

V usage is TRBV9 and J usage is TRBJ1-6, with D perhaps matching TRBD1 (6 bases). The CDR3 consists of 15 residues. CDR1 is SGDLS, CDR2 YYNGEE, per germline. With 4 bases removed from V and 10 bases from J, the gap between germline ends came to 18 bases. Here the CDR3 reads CASSSQGSVRSPLHF. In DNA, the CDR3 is TGTGCCAGCAGCTCCCAGGGGTCGGTTCGATCACCCCTCCACTTT.

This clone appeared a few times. CDR3 sequence reads: CASSDLGEVQGAQHF. CDR3 DNA sequence: TGTGCCAGCAGTGACCTAGGGGAGGTTCAGGGAGCCCAGCATTTT. The chain is built from TRBV6-1 and TRBJ1-5; possible D gene TRBD1, 5 bases. Germline V gives CDR1 MNHNS, CDR2 SASEGT. The CDR3 totals 15 residues. The germline V and J ends were trimmed by 3 bases and 11 bases, with 20 bases remaining between them.

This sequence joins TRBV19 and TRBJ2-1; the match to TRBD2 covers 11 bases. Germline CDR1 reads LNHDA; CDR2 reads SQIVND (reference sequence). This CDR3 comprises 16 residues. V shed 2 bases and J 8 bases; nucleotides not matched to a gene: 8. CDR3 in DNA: TGTGCCAGTAGTATAATTAGCGGGGGGGCCTTATATGAGCAGTTCTTC. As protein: CASSIISGGALYEQFF.

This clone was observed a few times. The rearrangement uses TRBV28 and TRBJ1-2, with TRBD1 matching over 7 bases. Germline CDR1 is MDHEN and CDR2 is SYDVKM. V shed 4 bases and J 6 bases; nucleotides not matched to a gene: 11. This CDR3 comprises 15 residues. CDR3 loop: CASSWLPQGWDGYTF. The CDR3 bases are TGTGCCAGCAGTTGGTTACCACAGGGGTGGGATGGCTACACCTTC.

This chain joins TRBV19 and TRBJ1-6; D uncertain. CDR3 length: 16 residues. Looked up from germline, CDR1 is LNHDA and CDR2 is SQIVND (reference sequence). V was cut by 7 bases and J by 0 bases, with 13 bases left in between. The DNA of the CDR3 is TGTGCCAGTACTGATCCCTACAGCTCCTATAATTCACCCCTCCACTTT. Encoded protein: CASTDPYSSYNSPLHF.

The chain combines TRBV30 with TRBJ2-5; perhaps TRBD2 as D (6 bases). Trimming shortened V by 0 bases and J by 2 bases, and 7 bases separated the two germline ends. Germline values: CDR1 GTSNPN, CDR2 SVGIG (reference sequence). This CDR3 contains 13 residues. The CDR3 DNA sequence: TGTGCCTGGAGTGTACTAGCACAAGAGACCCAGTACTTC. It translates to CAWSVLAQETQYF.

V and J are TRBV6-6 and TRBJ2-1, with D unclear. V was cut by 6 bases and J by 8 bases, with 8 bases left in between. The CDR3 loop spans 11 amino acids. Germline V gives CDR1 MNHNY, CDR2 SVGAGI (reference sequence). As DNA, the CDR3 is TGTGCCAGCAGGTCGCGTGATGAGCAGTTCTTC. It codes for CASRSRDEQFF.

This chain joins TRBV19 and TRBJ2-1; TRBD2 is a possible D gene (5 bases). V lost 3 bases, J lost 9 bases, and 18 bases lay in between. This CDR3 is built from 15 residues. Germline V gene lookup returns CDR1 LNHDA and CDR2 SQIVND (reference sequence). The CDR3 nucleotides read TGTGCCAGTAGTATGAAGGATGTTTCGGGGATTGAGCAGTTCTTC. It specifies CASSMKDVSGIEQFF.

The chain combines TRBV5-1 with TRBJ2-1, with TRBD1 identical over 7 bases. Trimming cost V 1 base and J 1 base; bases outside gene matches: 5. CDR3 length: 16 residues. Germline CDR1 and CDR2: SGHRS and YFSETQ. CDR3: CASSLQTGTSYNEQFF. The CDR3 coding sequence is TGCGCCAGCAGCTTGCAGACAGGGACATCCTACAATGAGCAGTTCTTC.

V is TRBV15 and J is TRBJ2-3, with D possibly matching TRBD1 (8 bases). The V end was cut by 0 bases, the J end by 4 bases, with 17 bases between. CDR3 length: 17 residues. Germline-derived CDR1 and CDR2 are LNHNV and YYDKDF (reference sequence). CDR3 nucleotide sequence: TGTGCCACCAGCAGAGACTCAAGACAGGGGAGGGCAGATACGCAGTATTTT. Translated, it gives CATSRDSRQGRADTQYF.

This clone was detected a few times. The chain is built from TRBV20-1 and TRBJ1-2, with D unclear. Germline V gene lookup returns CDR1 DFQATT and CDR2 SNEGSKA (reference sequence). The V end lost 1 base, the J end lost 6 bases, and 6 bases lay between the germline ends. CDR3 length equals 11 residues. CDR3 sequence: CSARVDHGYTF. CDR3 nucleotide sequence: TGCAGTGCTAGAGTCGATCATGGCTACACCTTC.

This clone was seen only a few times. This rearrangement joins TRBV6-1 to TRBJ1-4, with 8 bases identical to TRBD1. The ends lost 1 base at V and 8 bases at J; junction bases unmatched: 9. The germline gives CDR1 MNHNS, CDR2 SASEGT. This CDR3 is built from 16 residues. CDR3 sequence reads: CASSEVGQADIEKLFF. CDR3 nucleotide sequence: TGTGCCAGCAGTGAAGTGGGACAGGCTGATATCGAAAAACTGTTTTTT.

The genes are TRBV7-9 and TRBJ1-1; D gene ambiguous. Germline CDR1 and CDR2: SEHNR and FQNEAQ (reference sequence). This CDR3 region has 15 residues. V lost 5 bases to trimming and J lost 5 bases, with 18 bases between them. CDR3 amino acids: CASSPGSRWFTEAFF. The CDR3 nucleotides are TGTGCCAGCAGCCCGGGCTCACGATGGTTTACTGAAGCTTTCTTT.